This T cell receptor (beta chain) was captured in a study of chemoradiotherapy in HPV16-positive cancers. Study conclusions and caveats: HPV-responsive T-cell expansion during chemoradiotherapy was linked to improved recurrence-free survival in HPV16-positive patients. Candidate HPV-specific clones and E7-related TCR motifs grew in tumor during treatment. The functional HPV-specific definition rests on just a couple of HPV16-positive patients.

Repertoires were sampled repeatedly during chemoradiotherapy. As for this clone: Its antigen is still unknown. One end of the junction fails to match germline, which may point to a read error. Other nucleotide sequences from this sample produce the same CDR3.

The germline V gene encodes CDR1 SGHNT and CDR2 YYREEE (reference sequence). CDR3 size: 15 residues. Clones were read by immunoSEQ multiplex PCR, and TCRdb kept only the in-frame ones, dropping some. This table has over 7,000 clones, over 75% appearing once. The rearrangement links TRBV5-4 to TRBJ1-2; 10 bases line up with TRBD1. The sequence came from a human donor with HPV-associated anogenital cancer. Sampling was conducted from a patient who underwent chemoradiotherapy. The CDR3, as DNA: TGTGCTAGCAGCTACGCCGGGACAGGGGACTATGGCTACACCTTC. It encodes CASSYAGTGDYGYTF. The variable domain in full, completed from reference TRBV5-4 and TRBJ1-2, reads ETGVTQSPTHLIKTRGQQVTLRCSSQSGHNTVSWYQQALGQGPQFIFQYYREEENGRGNFPPRFSGLQFPNYSSELNVNALELDDSALYLCASSYAGTGDYGYTFGSGTRLTVV.